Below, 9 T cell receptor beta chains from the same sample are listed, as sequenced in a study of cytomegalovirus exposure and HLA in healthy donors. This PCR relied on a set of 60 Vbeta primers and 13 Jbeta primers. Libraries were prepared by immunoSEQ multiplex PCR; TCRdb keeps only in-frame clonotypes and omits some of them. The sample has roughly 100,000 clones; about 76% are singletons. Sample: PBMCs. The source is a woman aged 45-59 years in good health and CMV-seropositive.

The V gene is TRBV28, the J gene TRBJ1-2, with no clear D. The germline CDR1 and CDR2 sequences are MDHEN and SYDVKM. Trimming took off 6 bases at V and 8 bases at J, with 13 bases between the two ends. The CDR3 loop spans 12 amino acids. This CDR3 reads CASSQHPEGYTF. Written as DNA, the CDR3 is TGTGCCAGCAGCCAACACCCCGAAGGCTACACCTTC.

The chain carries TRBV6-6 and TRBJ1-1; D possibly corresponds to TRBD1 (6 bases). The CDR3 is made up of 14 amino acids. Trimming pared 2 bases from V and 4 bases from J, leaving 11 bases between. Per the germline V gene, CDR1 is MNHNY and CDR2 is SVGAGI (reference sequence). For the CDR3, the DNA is TGTGCCAGCAGTTACGAGGGGGTGGGCACTGAAGCTTTCTTT. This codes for CASSYEGVGTEAFF.

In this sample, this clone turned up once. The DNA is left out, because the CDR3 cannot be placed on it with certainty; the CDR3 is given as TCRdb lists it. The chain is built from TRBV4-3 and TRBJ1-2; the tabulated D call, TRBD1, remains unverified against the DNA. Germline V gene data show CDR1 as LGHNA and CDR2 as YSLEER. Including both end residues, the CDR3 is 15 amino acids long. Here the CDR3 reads CASSQEGQLFFGYTF.

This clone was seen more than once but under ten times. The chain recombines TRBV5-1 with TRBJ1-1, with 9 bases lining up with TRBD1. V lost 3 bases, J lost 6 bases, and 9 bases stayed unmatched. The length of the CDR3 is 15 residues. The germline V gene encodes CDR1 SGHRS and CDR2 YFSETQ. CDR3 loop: CASSSVGQGRAEAFF. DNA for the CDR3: TGCGCCAGCAGCTCGGTGGGACAGGGACGGGCTGAAGCTTTCTTT.

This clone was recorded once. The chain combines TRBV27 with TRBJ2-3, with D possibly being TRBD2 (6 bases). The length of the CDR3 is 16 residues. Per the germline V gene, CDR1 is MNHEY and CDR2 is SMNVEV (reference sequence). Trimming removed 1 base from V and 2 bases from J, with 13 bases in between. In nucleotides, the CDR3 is TGTGCCAGCAGTTTATTTCCTTCGGGGGACACAGATACGCAGTATTTT. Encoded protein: CASSLFPSGDTDTQYF.

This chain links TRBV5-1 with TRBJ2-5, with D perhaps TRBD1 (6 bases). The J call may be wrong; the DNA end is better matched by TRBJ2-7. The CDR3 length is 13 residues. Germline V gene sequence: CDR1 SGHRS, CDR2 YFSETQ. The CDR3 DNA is TGCGCCAGCAGCCTCACAGGGATTGGCGAGCAGTACTTC. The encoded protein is CASSLTGIGEQYF.

The CDR3 region has the DNA TGTGCCAGCAGCAGGGGGCGCTTCGTGTACGAGCAGTACTTC. Protein product: CASSRGRFVYEQYF. V and J are TRBV27 and TRBJ2-7, with TRBD1 identical over 8 bases. This CDR3 is built from 14 residues. V shed 6 bases and J 4 bases; nucleotides not matched to a gene: 8. Germline assignment: CDR1 MNHEY and CDR2 SMNVEV (reference sequence).

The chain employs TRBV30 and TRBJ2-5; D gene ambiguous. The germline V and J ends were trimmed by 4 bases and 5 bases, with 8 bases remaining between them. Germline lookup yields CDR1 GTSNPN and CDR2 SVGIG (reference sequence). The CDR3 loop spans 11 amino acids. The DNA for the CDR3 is TGTGCCTGGACCACAAAGGAGACCCAGTACTTC. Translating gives CAWTTKETQYF.

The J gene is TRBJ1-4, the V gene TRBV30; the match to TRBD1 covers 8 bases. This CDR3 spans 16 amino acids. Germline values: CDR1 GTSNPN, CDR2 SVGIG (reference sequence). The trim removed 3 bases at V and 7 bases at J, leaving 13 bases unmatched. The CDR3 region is CAWSGARGRIGEKLFF. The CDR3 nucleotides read TGTGCCTGGAGCGGGGCCAGGGGGCGTATAGGTGAAAAACTGTTTTTT.